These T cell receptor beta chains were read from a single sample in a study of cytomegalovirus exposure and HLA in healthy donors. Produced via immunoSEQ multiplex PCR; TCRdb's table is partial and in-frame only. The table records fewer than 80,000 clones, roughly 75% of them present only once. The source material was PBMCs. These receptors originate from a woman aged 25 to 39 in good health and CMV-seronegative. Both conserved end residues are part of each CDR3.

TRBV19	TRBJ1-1	CASSYPAGNTEAFF
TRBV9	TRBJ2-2	CASSLSRGGAASGSTGELFF
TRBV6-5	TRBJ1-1	CASSYGLKWPLEAFF
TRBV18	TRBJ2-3	CASHRDRGTDTQYF
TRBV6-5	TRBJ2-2	CASSPGTGTGELFF
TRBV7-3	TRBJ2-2	CASSPTSTEITGELFF
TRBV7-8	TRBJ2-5	CASSLGSGGYQETQYF
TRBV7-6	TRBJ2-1	CASSLATSGSAEQFF
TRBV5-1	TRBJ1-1	CASSLDQNTEAFF
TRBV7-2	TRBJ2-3	CASSLGSSGSTDTQYF
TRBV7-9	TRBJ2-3	CASTERREGTDTQYF
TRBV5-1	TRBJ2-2	CASSWETGAAGELFF
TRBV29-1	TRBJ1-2	CSVDHRPYGYTF
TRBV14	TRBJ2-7	CASSQVGGRAGAEQYF
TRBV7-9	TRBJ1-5	CASSSLGQGEEQPQHF
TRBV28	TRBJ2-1	CASSSTGIPYNEQFF
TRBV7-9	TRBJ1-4	CASSGRRTGPEKLFF
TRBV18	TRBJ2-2	CASSQRPSGDTGELFF
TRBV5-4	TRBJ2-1	CASSPKGRAPSNEQFF
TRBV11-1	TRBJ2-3	CASSTRTSGSSTDTQYF
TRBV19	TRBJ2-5	CASTYGVGPQETQYF
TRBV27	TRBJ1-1	CASRWTGPHTEAFF
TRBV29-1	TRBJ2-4	CSVPGTGDNIQYF
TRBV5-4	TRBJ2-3	CASSSGGSSTDTQYF
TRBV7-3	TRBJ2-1	CASSLRLAGEREQFF
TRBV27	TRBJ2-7	CASSFRGQFLSSYEQYF
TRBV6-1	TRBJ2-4	CASSEANLGLADVAKNIQYF
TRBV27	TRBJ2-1	CASSPGTRGREQFF
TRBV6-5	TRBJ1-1	CASDATGNTEAFF